These T cell receptor beta chains were read from a single sample in a study of ipilimumab plus nivolumab after autologous stem cell transplantation. The data were produced by immunoSEQ multiplex PCR, yet TCRdb's version contains in-frame clones alone and is incomplete. The repertoire holds about 22,000 clones, with roughly 74% as singletons. The specimen comprised PBMCs, sampled in a trial of ipilimumab plus nivolumab as post-transplant consolidation. The receptors come from a male donor with diffuse large B-cell lymphoma. CDR3s include the opening cysteine and the closing phenylalanine or tryptophan. The D gene is left open where the match is weak. Clone size is not always given. Where it is, it says once, few, many or a class for expanded clones.

>TRBV7-2|TRBJ2-3|.|.
TGTGCCAGCAGCGGACCCCCCACAGATACGCAGTATTTT
CASSGPPTDTQYF
>TRBV5-4|TRBJ2-3|TRBD1|.
TGTGCCAGCAGCCCCGACAGGGTTCCAGATACGCAGTATTTT
CASSPDRVPDTQYF
>TRBV4-1|TRBJ1-5|TRBD1|.
TGCGCCAGCAGCCAAGATCTTTTACAGGGGGCGAATCAGCCCCAGCATTTT
CASSQDLLQGANQPQHF
>TRBV30|TRBJ2-7|.|.
TGTGCCTGGAATTTAGGGACACCCCGGGCGCAGTACTTC
CAWNLGTPRAQYF
>TRBV27|TRBJ2-1|TRBD2|.
TGTGCCAGCAGCAGACTAGCGGTTTACAATGAGCAGTTCTTC
CASSRLAVYNEQFF
>TRBV14|TRBJ1-1|TRBD1|.
TGTGCCAGCAGCCAACAGGGGGCCTTAAGCACTGAAGCTTTCTTT
CASSQQGALSTEAFF
>TRBV5-1|TRBJ2-3|.|once
TGCGCCAGCAGTTCCCCGGACAGCACAGATACGCAGTATTTT
CASSSPDSTDTQYF
>TRBV11-3|TRBJ1-4|.|medium-sized
TGTGCCAGCAGTCAGGGGACTGGGGCTAATGAAAAACTGTTTTTT
CASSQGTGANEKLFF
>TRBV5-1|TRBJ1-3|.|.
TGCGCCAGCAGCTTGGGGGACTCCCCCTCTGGAAACACCATATATTTT
CASSLGDSPSGNTIYF
>TRBV19|TRBJ2-7|.|.
TGTGCCAGTAGTACCAGAGTTCCCTCCTACGAGCAGTACTTC
CASSTRVPSYEQYF
>TRBV7-9|TRBJ2-1|TRBD2|.
TGTGCCAGCAGCTATAGCGGGGGGGTAGATGAGCAGTTCTTC
CASSYSGGVDEQFF
>TRBV4-1|TRBJ2-4|TRBD2|few
TGCGCCAGCACCACTACTAGCGGGGTAAACATTCAGTACTTC
CASTTTSGVNIQYF
>TRBV27|TRBJ2-7|TRBD2|.
TGTGCCAGCAGTTTATCCTTGCGGGGGTACTCCTACGAGCAGTACTTC
CASSLSLRGYSYEQYF
>TRBV28|TRBJ2-3|TRBD2|.
TGTGCCAGCATCCCCGGCGGGAGCAGGCTCACAGATACGCAGTATTTT
CASIPGGSRLTDTQYF
>TRBV5-1|TRBJ2-1|TRBD2|.
TGCGCTGGCGATGGACTAGCCTACAATGAGCAGTTCTTC
CAGDGLAYNEQFF
>TRBV30|TRBJ2-2|.|.
TGTGCCTGGAGTTTCCTCCGGGACGTACGGCGTGGCCGGGGAGCTGTTTTT
CAWSFLRDVRRGRGAVF
>TRBV11-3|TRBJ2-5|.|.
TGTGCCAGCAGCTTGATCCGGACCCAAGAGACCCAGTACTTC
CASSLIRTQETQYF
>TRBV10-1|TRBJ2-3|.|.
TGCGCCAGCAGTGGGGTGGGGGCGGACACAGATACGCAGTATTTT
CASSGVGADTDTQYF
>TRBV19|TRBJ1-5|TRBD1|.
TGTGCCAGTAGTATGATACGACAGGGAATTCAGCCCCAGCATTTT
CASSMIRQGIQPQHF
>TRBV11-2|TRBJ2-3|.|few
TGTGCCAGCAGCTCCAGGGGTATGGCAGATACGCAGTATTTT
CASSSRGMADTQYF
>TRBV6-1|TRBJ1-2|.|.
TGTGCCAGCAGTGAACTTTGGGGGTTCGGCTATGGCTACACCTTC
CASSELWGFGYGYTF
>TRBV30|TRBJ2-5|TRBD2|.
TGTGCCTGGAGTGTGATGACTAGCGGGAGTGAGACCCAGTACTTC
CAWSVMTSGSETQYF
>TRBV30|TRBJ2-7|.|.
TGTGCCCACGCGGCGGGGACAGACTACGAGCAGTACTTC
CAHAAGTDYEQYF
>TRBV4-2|TRBJ2-2|.|once
TGTGCCAGCAGCCAAGATAGAGGGAGTATCACCGGGGAGCTGTTTTTT
CASSQDRGSITGELFF
>TRBV5-1|TRBJ2-3|.|.
TGCGCCAGCAGCTTGGAAACTGCAGGGACAGATACGCAGTATTTT
CASSLETAGTDTQYF
>TRBV19|TRBJ2-7|TRBD1|.
TGTGCCAGTAGTATAAGGGACAGCGCCTACGAGCAGTACTTC
CASSIRDSAYEQYF
>TRBV4-1|TRBJ2-7|.|.
TGCGCCAGCAGCCCCTCCGCCATCTACGAGCAGTACTTC
CASSPSAIYEQYF
>TRBV10-3|TRBJ1-6|.|.
TGTGCCATCAGTGAAACAGGGATGAATTCACCCCTCCACTTT
CAISETGMNSPLHF
>TRBV30|TRBJ2-1|TRBD2|few
TGTGCCTGGAGTGAATTAGCGGGATTGAGCGATGAGCAGTTCTTC
CAWSELAGLSDEQFF
>TRBV4-1|TRBJ1-5|.|.
TGCGCCAGCAGCCAAGATCTTGATCAGCCCCAGCATTTT
CASSQDLDQPQHF